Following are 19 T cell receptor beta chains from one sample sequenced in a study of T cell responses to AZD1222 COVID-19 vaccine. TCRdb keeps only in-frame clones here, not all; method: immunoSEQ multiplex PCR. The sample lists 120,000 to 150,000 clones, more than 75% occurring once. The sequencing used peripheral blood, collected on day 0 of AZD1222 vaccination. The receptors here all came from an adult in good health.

CDR3 sequence (DNA): TGTGCCAGCAGCCTACAGGGAAGTGGCTACGAGCAGTACTTC. This translates into CASSLQGSGYEQYF. The rearrangement joins TRBV5-6 to TRBJ2-7; weak D call: TRBD1 (6 bases). The germline V gene has CDR1 SGHDT and CDR2 YYEEEE. The CDR3 consists of 14 residues. V gave up 4 bases and J gave up 3 bases, with 14 bases separating them.

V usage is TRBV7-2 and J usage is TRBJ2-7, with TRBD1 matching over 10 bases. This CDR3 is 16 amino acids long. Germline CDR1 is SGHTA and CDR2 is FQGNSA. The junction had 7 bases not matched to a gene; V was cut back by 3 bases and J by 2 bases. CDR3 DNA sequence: TGTGCCAGCAGCTTTGACAGGGGGCTTTCCACCTACGAGCAGTACTTC. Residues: CASSFDRGLSTYEQYF. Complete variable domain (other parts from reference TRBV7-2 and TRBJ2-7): GAGVSQSPSNKVTEKGKDVELRCDPISGHTALYWYRQSLGQGLEFLIYFQGNSAPDKSGLPSDRFSAERTGGSVSTLTIQRTQQEDSAVYLCASSFDRGLSTYEQYFGPGTRLTVT.

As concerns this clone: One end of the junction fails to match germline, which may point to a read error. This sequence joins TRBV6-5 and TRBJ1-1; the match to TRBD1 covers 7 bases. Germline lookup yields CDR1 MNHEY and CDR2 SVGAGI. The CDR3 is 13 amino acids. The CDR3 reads CASTPPGQALVVF. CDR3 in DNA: TGTGCCAGCACCCCCCCCGGACAGGCTTTGGTAGTCTTT.

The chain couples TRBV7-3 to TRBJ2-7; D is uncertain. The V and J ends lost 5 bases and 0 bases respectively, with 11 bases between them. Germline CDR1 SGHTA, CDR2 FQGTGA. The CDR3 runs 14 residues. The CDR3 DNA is TGTGCCAGCAGCCCCACGGGTCCCTCCTACGAGCAGTACTTC. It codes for CASSPTGPSYEQYF.

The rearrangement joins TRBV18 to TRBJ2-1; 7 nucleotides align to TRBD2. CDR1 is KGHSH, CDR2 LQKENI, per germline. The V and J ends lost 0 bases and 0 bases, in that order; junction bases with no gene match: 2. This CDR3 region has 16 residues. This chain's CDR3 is CASSPPGGGSYNEQFF. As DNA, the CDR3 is TGTGCCAGCTCACCACCGGGCGGGGGCTCCTACAATGAGCAGTTCTTC.

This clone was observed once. CDR3 nucleotide sequence: TGTGCCAGCAGCTTAAAAACCGGTACTGAAGCTTTCTTT. Its protein is CASSLKTGTEAFF. This sequence joins TRBV9 and TRBJ1-1; D is uncertain. This CDR3 is built from 13 residues. Germline CDR1 SGDLS, CDR2 YYNGEE. V lost 4 bases and J 5 bases, leaving 12 bases between the germline ends. Full variable domain (outside the CDR3, taken from reference TRBV9 and TRBJ1-1): DSGVTQTPKHLITATGQRVTLRCSPRSGDLSVYWYQQSLDQGLQFLIQYYNGEERAKGNILERFSAQQFPDLHSELNLSSLELGDSALYFCASSLKTGTEAFFGQGTRLTVV.

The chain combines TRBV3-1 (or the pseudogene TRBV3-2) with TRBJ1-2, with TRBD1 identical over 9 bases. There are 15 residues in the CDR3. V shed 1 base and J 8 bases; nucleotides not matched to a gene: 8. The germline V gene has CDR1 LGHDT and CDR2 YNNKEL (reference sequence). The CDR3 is CASSQGWGQGAGYTF. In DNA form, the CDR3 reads TGTGCCAGCAGCCAAGGGTGGGGACAGGGAGCAGGCTACACCTTC.

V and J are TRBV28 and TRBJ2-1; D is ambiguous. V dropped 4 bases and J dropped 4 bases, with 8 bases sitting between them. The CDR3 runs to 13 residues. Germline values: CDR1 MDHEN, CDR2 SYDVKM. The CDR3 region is CASSSRLYNEQFF. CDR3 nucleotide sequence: TGTGCCAGCAGTTCGCGACTTTACAATGAGCAGTTCTTC.

The DNA for the CDR3 is TGTGCCAGCAGTGAAGCAGGAACCTACGAGCAGTACTTC. This codes for CASSEAGTYEQYF. The rearrangement links TRBV28 to TRBJ2-7; no firm D call. V lost 5 bases, J lost 2 bases, and 10 bases lay in between. This CDR3 contains 13 residues. Per germline, CDR1 MDHEN and CDR2 SYDVKM.

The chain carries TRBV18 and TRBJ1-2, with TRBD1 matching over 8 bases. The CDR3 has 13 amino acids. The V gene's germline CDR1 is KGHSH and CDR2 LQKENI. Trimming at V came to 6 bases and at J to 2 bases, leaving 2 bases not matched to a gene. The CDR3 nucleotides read TGTGCCAGCTCTCCAGGGGGCAACTATGGCTACACCTTC. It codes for CASSPGGNYGYTF.

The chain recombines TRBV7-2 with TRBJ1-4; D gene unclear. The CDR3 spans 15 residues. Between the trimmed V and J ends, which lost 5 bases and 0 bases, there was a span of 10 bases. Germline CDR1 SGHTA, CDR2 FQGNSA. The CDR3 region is CASSLQSATNEKLFF. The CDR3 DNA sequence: TGTGCCAGCAGCCTGCAGTCAGCAACTAATGAAAAACTGTTTTTT.

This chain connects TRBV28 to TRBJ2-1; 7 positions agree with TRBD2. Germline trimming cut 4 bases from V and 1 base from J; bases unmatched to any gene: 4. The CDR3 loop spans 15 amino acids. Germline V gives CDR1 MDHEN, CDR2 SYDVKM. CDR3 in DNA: TGTGCCAGCAGTTCTAGCGGCGAGTCCTACAATGAGCAGTTCTTC. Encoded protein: CASSSSGESYNEQFF.

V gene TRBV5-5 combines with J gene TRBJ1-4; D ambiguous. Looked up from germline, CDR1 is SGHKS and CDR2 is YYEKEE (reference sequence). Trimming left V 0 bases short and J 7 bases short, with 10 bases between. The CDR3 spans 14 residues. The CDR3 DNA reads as TGTGCCAGCAGCTTGGGAGGCGACGGTGAAAAACTGTTTTTT. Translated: CASSLGGDGEKLFF.

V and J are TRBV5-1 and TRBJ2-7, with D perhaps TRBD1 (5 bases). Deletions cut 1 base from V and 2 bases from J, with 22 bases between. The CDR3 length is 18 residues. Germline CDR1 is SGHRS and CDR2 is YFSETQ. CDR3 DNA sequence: TGCGCCAGCAGCTTGATTCTACCCTCAGGGTCTTCCCCCTACGAGCAGTACTTC. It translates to CASSLILPSGSSPYEQYF.

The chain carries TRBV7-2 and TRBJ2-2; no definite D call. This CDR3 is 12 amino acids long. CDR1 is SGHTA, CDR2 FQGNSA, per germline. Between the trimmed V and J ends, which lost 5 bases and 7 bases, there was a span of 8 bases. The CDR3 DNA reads TGTGCCAGCAGCCCCCTTCTCGGGGAGCTGTTTTTT. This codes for CASSPLLGELFF.

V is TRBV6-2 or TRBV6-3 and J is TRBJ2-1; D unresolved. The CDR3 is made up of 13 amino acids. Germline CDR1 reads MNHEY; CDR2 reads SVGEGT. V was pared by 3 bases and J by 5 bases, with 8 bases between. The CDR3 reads CASSYDGDNEQFF. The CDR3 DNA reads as TGTGCCAGCAGTTATGATGGTGACAATGAGCAGTTCTTC.

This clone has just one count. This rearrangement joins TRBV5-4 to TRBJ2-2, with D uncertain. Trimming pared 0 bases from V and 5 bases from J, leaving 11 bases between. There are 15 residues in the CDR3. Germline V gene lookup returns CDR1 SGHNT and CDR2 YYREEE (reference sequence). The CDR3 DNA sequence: TGTGCCAGCAGCTTGGAGGTGGCCTGGACCGGGGAGCTGTTTTTT. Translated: CASSLEVAWTGELFF.

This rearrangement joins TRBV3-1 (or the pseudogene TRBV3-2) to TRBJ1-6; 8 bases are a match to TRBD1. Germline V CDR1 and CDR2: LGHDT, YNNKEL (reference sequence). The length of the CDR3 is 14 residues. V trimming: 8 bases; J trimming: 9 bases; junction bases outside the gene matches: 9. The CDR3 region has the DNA TGTGCCAGCGGCGACAGGGGAAGGGCTTCACCCCTCCACTTT. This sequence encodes CASGDRGRASPLHF.

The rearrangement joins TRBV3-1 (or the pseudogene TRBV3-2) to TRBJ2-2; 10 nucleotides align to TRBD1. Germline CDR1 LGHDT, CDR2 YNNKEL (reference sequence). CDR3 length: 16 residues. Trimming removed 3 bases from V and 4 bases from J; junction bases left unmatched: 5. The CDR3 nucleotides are TGTGCCAGCAGCCAGGTTGGACAGGGGGTCACCGGGGAGCTGTTTTTT. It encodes CASSQVGQGVTGELFF.